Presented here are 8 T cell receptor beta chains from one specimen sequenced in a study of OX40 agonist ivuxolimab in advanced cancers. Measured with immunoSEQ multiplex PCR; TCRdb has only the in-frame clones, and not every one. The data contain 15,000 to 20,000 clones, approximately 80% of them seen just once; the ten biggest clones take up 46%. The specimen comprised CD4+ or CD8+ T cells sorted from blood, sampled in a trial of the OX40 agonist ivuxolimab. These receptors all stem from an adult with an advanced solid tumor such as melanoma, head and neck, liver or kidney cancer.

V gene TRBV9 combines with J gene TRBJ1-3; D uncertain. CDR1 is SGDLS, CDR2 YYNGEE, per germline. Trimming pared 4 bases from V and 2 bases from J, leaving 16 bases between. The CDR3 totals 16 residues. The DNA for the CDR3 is TGTGCCAGCAGCTCCCCGGCGGGAATGGCTGGAAACACCATATATTTT. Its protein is CASSSPAGMAGNTIYF.

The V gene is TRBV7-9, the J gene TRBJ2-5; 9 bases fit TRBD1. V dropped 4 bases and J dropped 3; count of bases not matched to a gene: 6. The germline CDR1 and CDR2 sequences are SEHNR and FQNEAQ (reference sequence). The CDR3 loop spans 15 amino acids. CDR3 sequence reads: CASSSLGQGKETQYF. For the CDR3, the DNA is TGTGCCAGCAGCTCCTTAGGACAGGGGAAAGAGACCCAGTACTTC.

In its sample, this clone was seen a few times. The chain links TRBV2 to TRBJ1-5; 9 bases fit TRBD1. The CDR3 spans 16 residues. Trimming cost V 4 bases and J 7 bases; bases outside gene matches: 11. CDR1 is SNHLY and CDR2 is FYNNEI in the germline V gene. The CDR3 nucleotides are TGTGCCAGCAGTGTACCGGGACAGGGAACGGGGCAGCCCCAGCATTTT. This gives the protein CASSVPGQGTGQPQHF.

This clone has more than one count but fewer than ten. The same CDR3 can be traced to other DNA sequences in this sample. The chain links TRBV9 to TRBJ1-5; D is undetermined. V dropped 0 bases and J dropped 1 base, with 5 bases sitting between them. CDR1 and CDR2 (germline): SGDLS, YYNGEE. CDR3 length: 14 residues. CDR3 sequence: CASSVGGSNQPQHF. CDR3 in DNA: TGTGCCAGCAGCGTAGGTGGGAGCAATCAGCCCCAGCATTTT.

The chain's CDR3 is CASSPMDSNYGYTF. The CDR3 DNA reads TGTGCCAGCAGCCCAATGGACAGCAACTATGGCTACACCTTC. V and J are TRBV7-9 and TRBJ1-2; possibly TRBD1 for D (6 bases). The CDR3 consists of 14 residues. Germline CDR1 and CDR2: SEHNR and FQNEAQ (reference sequence). V lost 5 bases, J lost 2 bases, and 12 bases lay in between.

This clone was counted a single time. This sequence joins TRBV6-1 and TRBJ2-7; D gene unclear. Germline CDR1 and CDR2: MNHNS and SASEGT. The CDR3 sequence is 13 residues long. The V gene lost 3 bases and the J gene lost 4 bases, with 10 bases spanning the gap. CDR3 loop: CASSDGTLYEQYF. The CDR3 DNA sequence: TGTGCCAGCAGTGACGGAACCTTATACGAGCAGTACTTC.

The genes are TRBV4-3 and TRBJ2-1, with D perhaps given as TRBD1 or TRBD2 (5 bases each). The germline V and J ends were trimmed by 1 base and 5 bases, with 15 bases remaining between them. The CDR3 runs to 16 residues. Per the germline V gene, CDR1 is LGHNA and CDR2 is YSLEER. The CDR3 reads CASSQVRGRTDNEQFF. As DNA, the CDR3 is TGCGCCAGCAGCCAAGTGAGGGGACGTACGGACAATGAGCAGTTCTTC.

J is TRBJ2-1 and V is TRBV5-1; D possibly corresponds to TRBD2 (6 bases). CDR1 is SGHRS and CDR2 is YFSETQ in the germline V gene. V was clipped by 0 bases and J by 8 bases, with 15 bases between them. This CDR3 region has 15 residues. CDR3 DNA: TGCGCCAGCAGCTTGGAGGGCGGGAAGTCGGATGAGCAGTTCTTC. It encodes CASSLEGGKSDEQFF.